This note documents a single T cell receptor (beta chain) sequence. Some clones are missing from TCRdb's copy, which holds only in-frame ones; the method was immunoSEQ multiplex PCR. The data show 45,000 to 55,000 clones, 86% seen once. The data were taken from a study of blood T cell repertoires in COVID-19. About the study: Nucleic acid was either cDNA or gDNA, and it came from T cells, B-cell-depleted T cells, or PBMCs.

This CDR3 comprises 13 residues. Germline CDR1 reads LNHDA; CDR2 reads SQIVND (reference sequence). V was clipped by 3 bases and J by 5 bases, with 9 bases between them. The sequenced material came from peripheral blood. This receptor was identified in an elderly woman with acute or convalescent COVID-19. This rearrangement joins TRBV19 to TRBJ2-3; possibly TRBD1 for D (5 bases). The CDR3 region has the DNA TGTGCCAGTAGTATCTCTAGGGGAGATACGCAGTATTTT. Protein product: CASSISRGDTQYF.